Listed below are T cell receptor beta chains from one sample, sequenced in a study of CD8 T cells in Susac syndrome. TCRdb called the immunoSEQ multiplex PCR reads again in MiXCR, with one record for every CDR3 protein. The sample shows roughly 150,000 distinct CDR3 sequences, about 95% of them seen only once. Sequencing was done on a sample of CD8+ T cells from PBMCs. These receptors were collected from a human donor with multiple sclerosis. Each CDR3 is given with its conserved first and last residue. The D gene is left open where the match is weak. Clone size, where shown, is once, few, many, or a class for clones that have expanded.

J,V,size,D,CDR3,DNA
TRBJ1-1,TRBV29-1,-,TRBD1,CSTKGQDNTEAFF,TGCAGCACGAAGGGACAGGACAACACTGAAGCTTTCTTT
TRBJ2-2,TRBV29-1,-,TRBD1,CSVGGTGRTGELFF,TGCAGCGTAGGCGGGACAGGGCGCACCGGGGAGCTGTTTTTT
TRBJ2-7,TRBV5-4,-,TRBD2,CASSLLRGGGYEQYF,TGTGCCAGCAGCTTACTGCGGGGGGGCGGCTACGAGCAGTACTTC
TRBJ2-1,TRBV12-5,once,-,CASGLPTGRNEQFF,TGTGCTAGTGGTTTGCCTACAGGTCGAAATGAGCAGTTCTTC
TRBJ2-5,TRBV13,-,-,CASSSREETQYF,TGTGCCAGCAGCTCCCGAGAAGAGACCCAGTACTTC
TRBJ2-3,TRBV9,once,TRBD1,CASSVGGTGRDTQYF,TGTGCCAGCAGCGTAGGGGGGACAGGTCGAGATACGCAGTATTTT
TRBJ1-1,TRBV27,-,-,CASSFSVNTEAFF,TGTGCCAGCAGTTTTTCGGTGAACACTGAAGCTTTCTTT
TRBJ1-1,TRBV13,-,TRBD1,CASSSDRGNTEAFF,TGTGCCAGCAGCTCGGACAGGGGAAACACTGAAGCTTTCTTT
TRBJ2-1,TRBV7-9,-,-,CASSLVGVDSYNEQFF,TGTGCCAGCAGCTTAGTTGGGGTCGACTCCTACAATGAGCAGTTCTTC
TRBJ2-6,TRBV18,-,-,CASSPSFSGSGANVLTF,TGTGCCAGCTCACCATCCTTCTCAGGCTCTGGGGCCAACGTCCTGACTTTC
TRBJ2-5,TRBV28,-,-,CASSTALFAQPETQYF,TGTGCCAGCAGCACCGCCCTTTTCGCCCAACCAGAGACCCAGTACTTC
TRBJ1-4,TRBV15,-,-,CATGPAATNEKLFF,TGTGCCACCGGCCCTGCGGCAACTAATGAAAAACTGTTTTTT
TRBJ2-7,TRBV7-9,once,-,CASSPDSHEQYF,TGTGCCAGCAGCCCCGACAGCCACGAGCAGTACTTC
TRBJ2-1,TRBV5-5,-,TRBD2,CASSEGLAHNEQFF,TGTGCCAGCAGCGAGGGACTAGCGCACAATGAGCAGTTCTTC
TRBJ2-7,TRBV2,-,-,CASSVQGGTSYEQYF,TGTGCCAGCAGTGTACAGGGTGGAACTTCCTACGAGCAGTACTTC
TRBJ2-7,TRBV7-6,-,-,CASSLGPGGSYEQYF,TGTGCCAGCAGCTTAGGCCCCGGGGGATCCTACGAGCAGTACTTC
TRBJ2-3,TRBV4-1,-,-,CASSQEGRVNTDTQYF,TGCGCCAGCAGCCAAGAGGGGCGGGTAAACACAGATACGCAGTATTTT
TRBJ1-1,TRBV5-1,-,-,CASSSLPAGVNTEAFF,TGCGCCAGCAGCTCTCTCCCCGCAGGGGTGAACACTGAAGCTTTCTTT
TRBJ2-6,TRBV5-4,-,-,CASSLGREFGPGANVLTF,TGTGCCAGCAGCTTGGGGAGGGAGTTTGGCCCTGGGGCCAACGTCCTGACTTTC
TRBJ1-2,TRBV29-1,-,TRBD1,CSGLQQGSDGYTF,TGCAGTGGACTCCAACAGGGGAGCGATGGCTACACCTTC
TRBJ2-3,TRBV3-1,-,TRBD1,CASKPGQRTDTQYF,TGTGCCAGTAAGCCGGGACAGCGCACAGATACGCAGTATTTT
TRBJ2-1,TRBV20-1,-,-,CSARWLNYNEQFF,TGCAGTGCTAGGTGGCTTAATTACAATGAGCAGTTCTTC
TRBJ1-5,TRBV19,-,-,CAGGLNQPQHF,TGTGCCGGGGGACTCAATCAGCCCCAGCATTTT
TRBJ1-2,TRBV9,once,-,CASSAKLTYGYTF,TGTGCCAGCAGCGCTAAACTCACCTATGGCTACACCTTC
TRBJ2-2,TRBV9,-,-,CASSVEHPGELFF,TGTGCCAGCAGCGTAGAGCATCCCGGGGAGCTGTTTTTT
TRBJ2-2,TRBV5-1,-,-,CASSYTSGTGELFF,TGCGCCAGCAGCTACACTTCAGGTACCGGGGAGCTGTTTTTT
TRBJ2-2,TRBV29-1,-,-,CSVLGATGELFF,TGCAGCGTTCTGGGGGCGACCGGGGAGCTGTTTTTT